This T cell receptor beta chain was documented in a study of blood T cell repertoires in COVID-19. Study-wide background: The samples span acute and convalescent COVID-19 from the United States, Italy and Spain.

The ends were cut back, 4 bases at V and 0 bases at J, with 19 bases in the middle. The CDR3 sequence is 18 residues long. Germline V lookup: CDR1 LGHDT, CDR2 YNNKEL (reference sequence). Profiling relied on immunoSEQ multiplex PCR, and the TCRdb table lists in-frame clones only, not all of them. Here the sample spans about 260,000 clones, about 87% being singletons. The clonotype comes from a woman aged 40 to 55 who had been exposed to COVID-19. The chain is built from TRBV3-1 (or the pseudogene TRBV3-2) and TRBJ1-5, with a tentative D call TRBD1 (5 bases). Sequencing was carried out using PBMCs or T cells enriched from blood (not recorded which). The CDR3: CASSPRFAGKNSNQPQHF. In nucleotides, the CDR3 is TGTGCCAGCAGCCCCCGGTTTGCAGGGAAGAATAGCAATCAGCCCCAGCATTTT.